A selection of T cell receptor beta chains follows, all from one sample in a study of molecular identifiers for immune sequencing clone quantification. MiXCR, applied by TCRdb to the PCR reads, yields one record per CDR3 protein. There are around 470,000 distinct CDR3 sequences in the sample; around 23% occur only once, and under 0.8% lies in the top ten. Input material: naive CD8+ T cells from blood, with Jurkat cell RNA spiked in. All receptors derive from a human donor in good health. Some libraries in this study had Jurkat cell RNA spiked in. Both conserved end residues are part of each CDR3. A D gene is named only where the DNA matches it firmly. A clone size is listed for some rows: how often the clone was seen (once, few, many), or a class if it is expanded.

clone size	V gene	D gene	J gene	CDR3 DNA	CDR3 protein
-	TRBV27	TRBD2	TRBJ2-5	TGTGCCAGCAGTTCCACCCCGGGACTAGCGGGGGGAAAGACCCAGTACTTC	CASSSTPGLAGGKTQYF
-	TRBV4-3	-	TRBJ1-2	TGCGCCAGCAGCCAAGAGCGTGCGAGCTATGGCTACACCTTC	CASSQERASYGYTF
few	TRBV12-3/TRBV12-4	-	TRBJ1-1	TGTGCCAGCAGTCGAGGGGGAAGGGACACTGAAGCTTTCTTT	CASSRGGRDTEAFF
-	TRBV11-2	-	TRBJ2-1	TGTGCCAGCAGCTTATACAATGAGCAGTCCTTC	CASSLYNEQSF
few	TRBV9	-	TRBJ2-5	TGTGCCAGCAGCGCCGAGAGCGAAGAGACCCAGTACTTC	CASSAESEETQYF
once	TRBV12-3/TRBV12-4	-	TRBJ1-6	TGTGCCAGCAGCAGGGGCTCACCCCTCCACTTT	CASSRGSPLHF
few	TRBV5-1	-	TRBJ2-1	TGCGCCAGTCAGCAGAGGCTAGCGACATCCTACAATGAGCAGTTCTTC	CASQQRLATSYNEQFF
-	TRBV12-3/TRBV12-4	-	TRBJ2-5	TGTGCCAGCAAAGGGACGGAGACCCAGTACTTC	CASKGTETQYF
many	TRBV25-1	-	TRBJ2-5	TGTGCCAGCAGTGAGGCCGACAGTTGGGGGGTCGGAGAGACCCAGTACTTC	CASSEADSWGVGETQYF
-	TRBV27	TRBD1	TRBJ2-5	TGTGCCAGCAGCATAGGGGGCGGGCTAGCCGTAAAGCGGGAGACCCAGTACTTC	CASSIGGGLAVKRETQYF
few	TRBV12-3/TRBV12-4	-	TRBJ1-6	TGTGCCAGCAGTTACGCTGGCCTTTTAAGCTCCTATAATTCACCCCTCCACTTT	CASSYAGLLSSYNSPLHF
-	TRBV20-1	TRBD2	TRBJ2-5	TGCAGTGCTAGAGGGTTGTGGCGTACTAGCGGGTACCAAGAGACCCAGTACTTC	CSARGLWRTSGYQETQYF
few	TRBV19	TRBD2	TRBJ2-3	TGTGCCAGTACCTCCTGGGCGGGAGCTATAGATACGCAGTATTTT	CASTSWAGAIDTQYF